This T cell receptor beta chain stems from a study of cytomegalovirus exposure and HLA in healthy donors. Study findings and constraints: Previously analyzed data showed that most TCR beta V segments were productive at a frequency of about 90% or about 30%.

From germline, CDR1 is LNHNV and CDR2 YYDKDF (reference sequence). The ends lost 1 base at V and 7 bases at J; junction bases unmatched: 10. The CDR3 totals 15 residues. Researchers ran the PCR with 60 Vbeta and 13 Jbeta primers. Generated by immunoSEQ multiplex PCR, the TCRdb table keeps only in-frame clones and is missing some. The table includes some 80,000 clones, 78% detected once. To note about this clone: Its antigen is not identified.

The J gene is TRBJ2-7, the V gene TRBV15, with TRBD2 identical over 7 bases. This clonotype was obtained from a man younger than 30 in good health and CMV-seropositive. The sequenced sample was PBMCs. The CDR3, as DNA: TGTGCCACCAGCAGAGCGGGATTAGCGGGTGGTGAGCAGTACTTC. Its protein product is CATSRAGLAGGEQYF.